This T cell receptor (beta chain) was found in a study of cytomegalovirus exposure and HLA in healthy donors. Findings of the study overall: Cytomegalovirus-associated TCR beta chains were listed, numbering roughly 150.

There are 14 residues in the CDR3. V shed 5 bases, J shed 8 bases, and the junction held 6 bases outside the gene matches. Germline lookup yields CDR1 SNHLY and CDR2 FYNNEI. The PCR ran on 60 Vbeta and 13 Jbeta primers. The method was immunoSEQ multiplex PCR; TCRdb's version includes in-frame clones alone and lacks a portion of them. The repertoire holds about 150,000 clones, with 84% as singletons. This clone came up once. As yet, its antigen is unknown. Sequencing used PBMCs. This sequence was found in a boy aged 2-9 years in good health and CMV-seronegative. The V call is TRBV2, the J call TRBJ1-4, with 9 bases matching TRBD1. This chain's CDR3 is CASSIGQGLEKLFF. CDR3 sequence (DNA): TGTGCCAGCAGTATAGGACAGGGGTTGGAAAAACTGTTTTTT.